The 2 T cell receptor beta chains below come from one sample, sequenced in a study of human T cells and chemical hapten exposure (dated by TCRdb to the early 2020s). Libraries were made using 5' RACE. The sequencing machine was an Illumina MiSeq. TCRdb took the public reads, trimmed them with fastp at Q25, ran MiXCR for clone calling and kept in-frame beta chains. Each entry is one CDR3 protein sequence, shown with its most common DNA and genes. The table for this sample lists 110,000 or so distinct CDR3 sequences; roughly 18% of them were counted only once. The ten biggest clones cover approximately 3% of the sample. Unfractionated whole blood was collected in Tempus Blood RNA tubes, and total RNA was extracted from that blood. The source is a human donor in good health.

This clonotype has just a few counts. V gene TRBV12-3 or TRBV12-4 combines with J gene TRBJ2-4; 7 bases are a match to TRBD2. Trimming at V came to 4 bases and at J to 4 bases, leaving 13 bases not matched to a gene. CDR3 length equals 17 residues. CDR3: CASSSPLMLAEKNIQYF. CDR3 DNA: TGTGCCAGCAGTTCACCTCTTATGCTAGCGGAGAAAAACATTCAGTACTTC.

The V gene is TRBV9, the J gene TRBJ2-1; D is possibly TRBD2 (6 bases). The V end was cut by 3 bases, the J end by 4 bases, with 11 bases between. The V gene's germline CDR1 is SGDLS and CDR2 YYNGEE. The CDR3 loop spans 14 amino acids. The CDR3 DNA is TGTGCCAGCAGCGGACTGCGGGGTTACAATGAGCAGTTCTTC. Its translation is CASSGLRGYNEQFF. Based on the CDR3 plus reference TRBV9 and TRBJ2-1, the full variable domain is DSGVTQTPKHLITATGQRVTLRCSPRSGDLSVYWYQQSLDQGLQFLIQYYNGEERAKGNILERFSAQQFPDLHSELNLSSLELGDSALYFCASSGLRGYNEQFFGPGTRLTVL.